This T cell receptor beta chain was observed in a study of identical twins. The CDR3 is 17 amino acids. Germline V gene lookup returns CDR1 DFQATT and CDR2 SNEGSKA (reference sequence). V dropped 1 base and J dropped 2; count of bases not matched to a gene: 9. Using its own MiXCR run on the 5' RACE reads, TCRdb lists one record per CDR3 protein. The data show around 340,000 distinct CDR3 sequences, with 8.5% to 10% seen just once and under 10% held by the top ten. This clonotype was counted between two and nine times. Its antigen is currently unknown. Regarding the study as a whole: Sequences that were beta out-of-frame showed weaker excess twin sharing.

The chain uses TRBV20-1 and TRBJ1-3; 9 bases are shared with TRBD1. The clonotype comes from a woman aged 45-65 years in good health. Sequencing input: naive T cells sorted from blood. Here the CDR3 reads CSARGRGQGSPGNTIYF. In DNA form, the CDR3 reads TGCAGTGCTAGAGGAAGGGGACAGGGTTCCCCTGGAAACACCATATATTTT.